Below are 18 T cell receptor beta chains sequenced from a single sample in a study of CD8 T cells in Susac syndrome. With random hexamers, 0.5 to 1 ug RNA was reverse transcribed. TCRdb called the immunoSEQ multiplex PCR reads again in MiXCR, with one record for every CDR3 protein. The profile shows some 160,000 distinct CDR3 sequences, 85% to 95% of them singletons. Sequenced: CD8+ T cells from PBMCs. The receptors come from a human donor with multiple sclerosis.

The genes are TRBV2 and TRBJ2-4, with TRBD2 as a possible D gene (5 bases). CDR3 length: 13 residues. Germline lookup yields CDR1 SNHLY and CDR2 FYNNEI. V lost 8 bases to trimming and J lost 7 bases, with 15 bases between them. The CDR3 nucleotides are TGTGCCAGCGCGGACTGGATAAGGAACATTCAGTACTTC. Encoded protein: CASADWIRNIQYF.

There are a few counts of this clonotype. The V gene is TRBV13, the J gene TRBJ2-7, with 8 bases aligning to TRBD1. The germline V gene encodes CDR1 PRHDT and CDR2 FYEKMQ (reference sequence). V shed 0 bases and J 2 bases; nucleotides not matched to a gene: 3. The CDR3 consists of 15 residues. CDR3 protein: CASSLGGRGPYEQYF. The CDR3 bases are TGTGCCAGCAGCTTAGGGGGCAGGGGGCCCTACGAGCAGTACTTC.

The chain couples TRBV20-1 to TRBJ2-3; unclear D gene. This CDR3 region has 11 residues. Germline assignment: CDR1 DFQATT and CDR2 SNEGSKA (reference sequence). With 4 bases removed from V and 11 bases from J, the gap between germline ends came to 13 bases. The CDR3 coding sequence is TGCAGTGCTAACCCACAAGGTGGGCAGTATTTT. This sequence encodes CSANPQGGQYF.

The V call is TRBV20-1, the J call TRBJ1-6, with 7 nucleotides matching TRBD1. The length of the CDR3 is 13 residues. The germline gives CDR1 DFQATT, CDR2 SNEGSKA (reference sequence). J lost 5 bases, V lost 6 bases, and 4 bases had no gene match. This CDR3 reads CSARGMDNSPLHF. The CDR3 bases are TGCAGTGCCAGGGGGATGGATAATTCACCCCTCCACTTT.

This clonotype was found once. The genes are TRBV27 and TRBJ2-1; a weak D match, TRBD2 (5 bases). The CDR3 runs 12 residues. Germline CDR1 reads MNHEY; CDR2 reads SMNVEV (reference sequence). V lost 6 bases and J lost 8, with 11 bases in between. CDR3 DNA: TGTGCCAGCAGCCCCCACGGGGATGAGCAGTTCTTC. This gives the protein CASSPHGDEQFF.

The V and J genes are TRBV7-4 and TRBJ2-5, with TRBD2 matching over 8 bases. The CDR3 is made up of 16 amino acids. Germline-derived CDR1 and CDR2 are SGHVT and SQSDAQ. J lost 5 bases, V lost 5 bases, and 13 bases had no gene match. The CDR3 coding sequence is TGTGCCAGCAGCCCCCGAACGGGGGGGCCTAGGGAGACCCAGTACTTC. Translating it yields CASSPRTGGPRETQYF.

The chain uses TRBV7-9 and TRBJ2-1; D remains unclear. V was pared by 5 bases and J by 4 bases, with 18 bases between. Germline V gene data show CDR1 as SEHNR and CDR2 as FQNEAQ (reference sequence). The CDR3 sequence is 16 residues long. The DNA for the CDR3 is TGTGCCAGCAGCAATGCGAGCGCACCCCTTTACAATGAGCAGTTCTTC. This translates into CASSNASAPLYNEQFF. The whole variable domain, filled in from reference TRBV7-9 and TRBJ2-1, reads DTGVSQNPRHKITKRGQNVTFRCDPISEHNRLYWYRQTLGQGPEFLTYFQNEAQLEKSRLLSDRFSAERPKGSFSTLEIQRTEQGDSAMYLCASSNASAPLYNEQFFGPGTRLTVL.

The genes are TRBV7-9 and TRBJ2-7, with TRBD2 as a possible D gene (5 bases). The CDR3 is 14 amino acids. Per the germline V gene, CDR1 is SEHNR and CDR2 is FQNEAQ (reference sequence). V was pared by 5 bases and J by 3 bases, with 14 bases between. CDR3 DNA: TGTGCCAGCAGCCAAACTGGACTGATCTACGAGCAGTACTTC. Residues: CASSQTGLIYEQYF.

The rearrangement uses TRBV5-1 and TRBJ2-7; a weak D match, TRBD2 (6 bases). V lost 1 base to trimming and J lost 3 bases, with 17 bases between them. The CDR3 has 16 residues. Germline CDR1 SGHRS, CDR2 YFSETQ. The CDR3 coding sequence is TGCGCCAGCAGCTTGTATAGCGGCCATGCCAACTACGAGCAGTACTTC. Its protein product is CASSLYSGHANYEQYF.

The chain uses TRBV7-9 and TRBJ2-7; D is uncertain. V lost 2 bases, J lost 6 bases, and 8 bases lay in between. CDR3 length: 12 residues. Germline values: CDR1 SEHNR, CDR2 FQNEAQ (reference sequence). The CDR3 loop reads CASSLSIAEQYF. The CDR3 DNA sequence: TGTGCCAGCAGCTTATCGATTGCCGAGCAGTACTTC. The variable domain in full, completed from reference TRBV7-9 and TRBJ2-7, reads DTGVSQNPRHKITKRGQNVTFRCDPISEHNRLYWYRQTLGQGPEFLTYFQNEAQLEKSRLLSDRFSAERPKGSFSTLEIQRTEQGDSAMYLCASSLSIAEQYFGPGTRLTVT.

V is TRBV29-1 and J is TRBJ2-1, with 11 bases fitting TRBD2. This CDR3 has 14 amino acids. The V gene end was trimmed by 4 bases and the J gene end by 5 bases; junction bases not matched to a gene: 4. Germline CDR1 and CDR2: SQVTM and ANQGSEA. The DNA of the CDR3 is TGCAGCGTTGTGGGACTAGCGGAACACAATGAGCAGTTCTTC. This sequence encodes CSVVGLAEHNEQFF.

This sequence joins TRBV4-1 and TRBJ2-7; 12 nucleotides align to TRBD2. This CDR3 is 15 amino acids long. CDR1 and CDR2 from the germline V gene are MGHRA and YSYEKL. V lost 3 bases, J lost 3 bases, and 3 bases stayed unmatched. The CDR3 bases are TGCGCCAGCAGCCAGACTAGCGGGAGTCTCTACGAGCAGTACTTC. Its protein product is CASSQTSGSLYEQYF.

J is TRBJ2-5 and V is TRBV5-1; maybe TRBD1 (6 bases). The V gene lost 4 bases and the J gene lost 2 bases, with 18 bases spanning the gap. This CDR3 is built from 16 residues. From germline, CDR1 is SGHRS and CDR2 YFSETQ. CDR3: CASSGSLQGQQETQYF. In DNA form, the CDR3 reads TGCGCCAGCAGCGGAAGCCTACAGGGTCAGCAAGAGACCCAGTACTTC.

In its sample, this clonotype was seen once. The V gene is TRBV6-1, the J gene TRBJ2-5; no clear D gene. Germline values: CDR1 MNHNS, CDR2 SASEGT. This CDR3 contains 14 residues. Trimming cost V 4 bases and J 4 bases, with 13 bases left between them. The CDR3 loop reads CASSAQAVGETQYF. Here the CDR3 DNA reads TGTGCCAGCAGTGCCCAGGCGGTGGGAGAGACCCAGTACTTC.

This rearrangement joins TRBV7-3 to TRBJ2-3; TRBD2 might be the D (6 bases). The germline V gene encodes CDR1 SGHTA and CDR2 FQGTGA. V lost 2 bases to trimming and J lost 1 base, with 7 bases between them. This CDR3 has 14 amino acids. The CDR3 DNA reads as TGTGCCAGCAGCTTAGCGGGGCGCACAGATACGCAGTATTTT. Its protein is CASSLAGRTDTQYF.

The rearrangement links TRBV27 to TRBJ2-1; D remains unclear. This CDR3 region has 11 residues. Germline CDR1 reads MNHEY; CDR2 reads SMNVEV (reference sequence). Trimming stripped 6 bases from V and 5 bases from J, with 5 bases between. DNA for the CDR3: TGTGCCAGCAGGTTGAACAATGAGCAGTTCTTC. This translates into CASRLNNEQFF.

The V and J genes are TRBV7-9 and TRBJ2-1; D is undetermined. Germline CDR1 and CDR2: SEHNR and FQNEAQ (reference sequence). The CDR3 runs 13 residues. Trimming cost V 6 bases and J 2 bases, with 8 bases left between them. As DNA, the CDR3 is TGTGCCAGCAGTACCGCCACCTACAATGAGCAGTTCTTC. Translation: CASSTATYNEQFF.

This chain uses TRBV27 with TRBJ1-5, with a tentative D call TRBD1 (6 bases). The germline V gene encodes CDR1 MNHEY and CDR2 SMNVEV (reference sequence). V lost 6 bases and J lost 1, with 13 bases in between. The CDR3 length is 15 residues. The CDR3 DNA follows: TGTGCCAGCAGCAATGGACAGAGCAGCAATCAGCCCCAGCATTTT. It is translated as CASSNGQSSNQPQHF.